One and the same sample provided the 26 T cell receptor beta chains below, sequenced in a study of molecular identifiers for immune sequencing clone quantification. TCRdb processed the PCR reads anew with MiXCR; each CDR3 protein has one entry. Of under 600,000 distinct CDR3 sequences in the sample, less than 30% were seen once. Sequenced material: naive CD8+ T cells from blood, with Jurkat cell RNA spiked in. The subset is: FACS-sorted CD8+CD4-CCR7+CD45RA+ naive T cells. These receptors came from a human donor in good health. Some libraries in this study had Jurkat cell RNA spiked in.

The CDR3 here is CASSQLAGNTGELFF. CDR3 DNA: TGTGCCAGCAGCCAGCTAGCGGGGAACACCGGGGAGCTGTTTTTT. The chain uses TRBV3-1 and TRBJ2-2; 8 nucleotides line up with TRBD2. The V gene's germline CDR1 is LGHDT and CDR2 YNNKEL (reference sequence). This CDR3 spans 15 amino acids. The V and J ends lost 3 bases and 1 base, in that order; junction bases with no gene match: 1.

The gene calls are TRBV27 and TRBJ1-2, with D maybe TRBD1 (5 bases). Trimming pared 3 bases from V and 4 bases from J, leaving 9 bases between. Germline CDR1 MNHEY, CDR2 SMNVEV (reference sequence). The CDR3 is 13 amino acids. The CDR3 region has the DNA TGTGCCAGCAGTTTGGGGCCGGGCTATGGCTACACCTTC. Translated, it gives CASSLGPGYGYTF.

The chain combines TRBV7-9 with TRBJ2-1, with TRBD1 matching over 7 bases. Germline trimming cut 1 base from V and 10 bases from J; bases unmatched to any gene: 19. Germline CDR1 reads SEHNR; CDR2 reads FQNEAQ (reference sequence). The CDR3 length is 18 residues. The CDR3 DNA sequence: TGTGCCAGCAGCTTAGGAGCGGAGGATAGGGTCCGGGACAGAGAGCAGTTCTTC. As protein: CASSLGAEDRVRDREQFF.

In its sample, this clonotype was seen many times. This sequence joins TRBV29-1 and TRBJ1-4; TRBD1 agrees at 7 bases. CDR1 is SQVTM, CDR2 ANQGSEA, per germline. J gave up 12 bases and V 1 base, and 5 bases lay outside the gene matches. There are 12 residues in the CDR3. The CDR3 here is CSVEVDREELFF. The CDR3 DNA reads TGCAGCGTTGAAGTTGACAGGGAGGAACTGTTTTTT.

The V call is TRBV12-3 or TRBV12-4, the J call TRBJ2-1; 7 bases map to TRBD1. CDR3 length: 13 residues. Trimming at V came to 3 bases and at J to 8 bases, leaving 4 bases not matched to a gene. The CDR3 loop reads CASSLTGFDEQFF. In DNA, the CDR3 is TGTGCCAGCAGTTTGACAGGGTTTGATGAGCAGTTCTTC.

The CDR3 protein is CASSPPLARQETQYF. As DNA, the CDR3 is TGTGCCAGCAGCCCCCCACTAGCCCGACAAGAGACCCAGTACTTC. The chain links TRBV7-9 to TRBJ2-5, with D possibly TRBD2 on 6 matching bases. The V end was cut by 5 bases, the J end by 2 bases, with 15 bases between. The V gene's germline CDR1 is SEHNR and CDR2 FQNEAQ (reference sequence). CDR3 length: 15 residues.

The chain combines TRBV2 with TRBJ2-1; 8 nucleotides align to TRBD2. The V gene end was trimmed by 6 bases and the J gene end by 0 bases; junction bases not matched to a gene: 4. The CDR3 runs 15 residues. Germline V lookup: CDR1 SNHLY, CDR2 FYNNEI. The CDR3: CASRDSGTSYNEQFF. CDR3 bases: TGTGCCAGCAGGGATAGCGGGACCTCCTACAATGAGCAGTTCTTC.

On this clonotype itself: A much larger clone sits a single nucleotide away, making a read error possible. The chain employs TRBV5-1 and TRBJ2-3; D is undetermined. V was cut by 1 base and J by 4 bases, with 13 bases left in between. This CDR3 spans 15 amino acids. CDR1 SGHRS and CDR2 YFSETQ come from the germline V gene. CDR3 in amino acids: CASSLQEWLADTQYF. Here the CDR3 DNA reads TGCGCCAGCAGCTTGCAGGAGTGGCTAGCAGATACGCAGTATTTT.

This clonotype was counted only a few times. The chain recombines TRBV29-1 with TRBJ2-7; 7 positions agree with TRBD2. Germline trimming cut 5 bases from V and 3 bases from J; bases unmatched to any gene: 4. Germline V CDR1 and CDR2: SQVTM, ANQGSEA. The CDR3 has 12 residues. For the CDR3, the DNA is TGCAGCGTTAAAGCGGGAAACTACGAGCAGTACTTC. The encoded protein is CSVKAGNYEQYF.

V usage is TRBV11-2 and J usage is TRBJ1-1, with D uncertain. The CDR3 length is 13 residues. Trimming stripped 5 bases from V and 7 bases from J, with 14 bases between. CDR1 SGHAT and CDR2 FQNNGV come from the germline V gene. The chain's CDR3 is CASSPQPRNEAFF. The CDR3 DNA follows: TGTGCCAGCAGCCCACAGCCCCGGAATGAAGCTTTCTTT. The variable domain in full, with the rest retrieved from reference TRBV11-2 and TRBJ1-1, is EAGVAQSPRYKIIEKRQSVAFWCNPISGHATLYWYQQILGQGPKLLIQFQNNGVVDDSQLPKDRFSAERLKGVDSTLKIQPAKLEDSAVYLCASSPQPRNEAFFGQGTRLTVV.

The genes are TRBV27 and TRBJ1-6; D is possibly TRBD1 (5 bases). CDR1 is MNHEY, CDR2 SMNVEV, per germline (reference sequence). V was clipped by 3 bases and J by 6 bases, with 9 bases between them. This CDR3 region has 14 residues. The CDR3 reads CASSFGDCNSPLHF. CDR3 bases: TGTGCCAGCAGTTTTGGGGACTGTAATTCACCCCTCCACTTT.

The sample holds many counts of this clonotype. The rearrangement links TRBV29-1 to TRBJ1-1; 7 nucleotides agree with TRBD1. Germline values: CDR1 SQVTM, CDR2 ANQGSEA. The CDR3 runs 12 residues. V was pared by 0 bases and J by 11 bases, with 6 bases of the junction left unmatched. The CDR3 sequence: CSVEDNGTEAFF. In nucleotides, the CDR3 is TGCAGCGTTGAAGATAATGGGACAGAGGCTTTCTTT.

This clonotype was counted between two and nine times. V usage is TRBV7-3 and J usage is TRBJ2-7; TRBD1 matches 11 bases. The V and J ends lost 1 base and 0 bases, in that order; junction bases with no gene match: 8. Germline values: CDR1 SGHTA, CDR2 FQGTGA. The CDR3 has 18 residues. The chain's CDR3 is CASSLNSGGTGGSYEQYF. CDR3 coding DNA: TGTGCCAGCAGCTTAAATTCTGGAGGGACAGGGGGCTCCTACGAGCAGTACTTC.

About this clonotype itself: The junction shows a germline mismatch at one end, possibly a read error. The CDR3 DNA reads as TGTGCCTGGAGTGGGGTAGGGGGCTACGAGCAGTGCTTC. Encoded protein: CAWSGVGGYEQCF. This chain uses TRBV30 with TRBJ2-7; 7 bases map to TRBD1. Germline CDR1 GTSNPN, CDR2 SVGIG (reference sequence). This CDR3 has 13 amino acids.

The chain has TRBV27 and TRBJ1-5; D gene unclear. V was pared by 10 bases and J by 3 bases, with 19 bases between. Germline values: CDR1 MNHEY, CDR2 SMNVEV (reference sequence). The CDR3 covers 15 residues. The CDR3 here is CATGPPGPNNQPQHF. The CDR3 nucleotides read TGTGCCACCGGGCCCCCGGGCCCCAACAATCAGCCCCAGCATTTT.

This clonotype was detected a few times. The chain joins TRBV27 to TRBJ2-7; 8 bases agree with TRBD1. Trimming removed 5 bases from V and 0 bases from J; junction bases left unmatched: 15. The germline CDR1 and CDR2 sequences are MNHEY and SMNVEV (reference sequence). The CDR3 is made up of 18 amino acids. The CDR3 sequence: CASSHYAPDRDSSYEQYF. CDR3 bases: TGTGCCAGCAGTCACTACGCTCCGGACAGGGACAGCTCCTACGAGCAGTACTTC.

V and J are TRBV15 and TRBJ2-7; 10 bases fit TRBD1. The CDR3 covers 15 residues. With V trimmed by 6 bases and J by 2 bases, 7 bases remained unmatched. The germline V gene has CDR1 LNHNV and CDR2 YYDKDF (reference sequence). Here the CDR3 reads CATSPTGTGAYEQYF. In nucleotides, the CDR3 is TGTGCCACCAGTCCAACCGGGACAGGGGCCTACGAGCAGTACTTC.

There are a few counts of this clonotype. CDR3 sequence (DNA): TGTGCCAGCAGCCAACCTAGCTCCTACAATGAGCAGTTCTTC. Protein: CASSQPSSYNEQFF. The chain couples TRBV12-3 or TRBV12-4 to TRBJ2-1; no firm D call. There are 14 residues in the CDR3. V lost 6 bases and J lost 0, with 9 bases in between.

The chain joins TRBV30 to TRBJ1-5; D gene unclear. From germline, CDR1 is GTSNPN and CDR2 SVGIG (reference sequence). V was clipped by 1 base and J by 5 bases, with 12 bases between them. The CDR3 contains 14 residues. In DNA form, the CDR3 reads TGTGCCTGGAGTGAGGGTTTGGGAGATCAGCCCCAGCATTTT. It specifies CAWSEGLGDQPQHF. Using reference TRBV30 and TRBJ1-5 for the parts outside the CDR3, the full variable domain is SQTIHQWPATLVQPVGSPLSLECTVEGTSNPNLYWYRQAAGRGLQLLFYSVGIGQISSEVPQNLSASRPQDRQFILSSKKLLLSDSGFYLCAWSEGLGDQPQHFGDGTRLSIL.

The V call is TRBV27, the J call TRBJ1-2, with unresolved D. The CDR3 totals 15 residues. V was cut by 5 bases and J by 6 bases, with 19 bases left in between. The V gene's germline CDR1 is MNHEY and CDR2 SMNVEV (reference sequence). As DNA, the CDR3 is TGTGCCAGCAGTCCCGCTCCTTTGGGGAACCATGGCTACACCTTC. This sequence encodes CASSPAPLGNHGYTF.

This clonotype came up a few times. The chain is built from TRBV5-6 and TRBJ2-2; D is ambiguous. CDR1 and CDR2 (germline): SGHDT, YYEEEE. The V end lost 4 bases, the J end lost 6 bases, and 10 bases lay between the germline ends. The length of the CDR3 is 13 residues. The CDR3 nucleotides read TGTGCCAGCAGCCCAGGAGCCCCCGGGGAGCTGTTTTTT. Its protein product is CASSPGAPGELFF.

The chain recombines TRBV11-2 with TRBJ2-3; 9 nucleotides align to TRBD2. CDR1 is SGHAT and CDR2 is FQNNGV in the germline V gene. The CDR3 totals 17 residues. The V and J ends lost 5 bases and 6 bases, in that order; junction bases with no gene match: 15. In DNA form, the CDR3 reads TGTGCCAGCAGCGAGGGGGCGGGGGGGCCGTTTTTTGATACGCAGTATTTT. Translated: CASSEGAGGPFFDTQYF.

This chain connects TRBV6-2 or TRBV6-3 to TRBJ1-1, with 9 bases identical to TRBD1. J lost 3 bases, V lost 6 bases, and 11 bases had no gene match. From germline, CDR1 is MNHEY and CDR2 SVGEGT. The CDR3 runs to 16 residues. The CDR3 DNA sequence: TGTGCCAGCAGGAAAGCTACAGGGGGCGACGACACTGAAGCTTTCTTT. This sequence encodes CASRKATGGDDTEAFF.

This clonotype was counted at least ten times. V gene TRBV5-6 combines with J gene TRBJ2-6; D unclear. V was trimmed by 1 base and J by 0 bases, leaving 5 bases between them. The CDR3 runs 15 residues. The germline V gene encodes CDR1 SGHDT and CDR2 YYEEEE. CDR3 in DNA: TGTGCCAGCAGCTTGTCAGGCTCTGGGGCCAACGTCCTGACTTTC. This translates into CASSLSGSGANVLTF.

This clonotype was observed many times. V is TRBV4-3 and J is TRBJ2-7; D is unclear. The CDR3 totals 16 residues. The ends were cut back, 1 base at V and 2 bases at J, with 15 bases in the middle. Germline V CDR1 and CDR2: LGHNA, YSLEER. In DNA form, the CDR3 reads TGCGCCAGCAGCCAAGCCCTGGTAGCAGAGACCTACGAGCAGTACTTC. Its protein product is CASSQALVAETYEQYF.

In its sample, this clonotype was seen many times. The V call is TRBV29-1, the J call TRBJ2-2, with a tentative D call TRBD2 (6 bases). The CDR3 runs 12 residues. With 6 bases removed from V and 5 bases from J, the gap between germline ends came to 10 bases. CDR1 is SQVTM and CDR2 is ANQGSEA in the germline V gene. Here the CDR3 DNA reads TGCAGCGTCCCTCGGGGGACCGGGGAGCTGTTTTTT. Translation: CSVPRGTGELFF.